The rows below give T cell receptor beta chains drawn from one sample of a study of shared clonotypes between healthy human individuals. Assay used: immunoSEQ multiplex PCR; TCRdb lists only in-frame clones, some missing. Here the sample spans fewer than 200,000 clones, approximately 70% being singletons. The sample was memory CD4+ T cells sorted from blood. The receptors here all came from a man aged 25-40 years in good health. The conserved cysteine and the conserved F or W are not part of the CDR3 here. D genes are given only for firm matches.

D gene: .
V gene: TRBV11-1
CDR3 protein: ASSPGWTSPSTDTQY

D gene: TRBD2
V gene: TRBV5-1
CDR3 protein: ASSFTSGSTYNEQF

D gene: TRBD2
V gene: TRBV9
CDR3 protein: ASSVGAGGPHFVYEQF

D gene: .
V gene: TRBV5-6
CDR3 protein: ASSVGTGNLF

D gene: .
V gene: TRBV5-1
CDR3 protein: ASSSNRPLGGNTEAF

D gene: .
V gene: TRBV7-2
CDR3 protein: ASSLTVRYEQY

D gene: .
V gene: TRBV6-5
CDR3 protein: ASRRQDTEAF

D gene: TRBD1
V gene: TRBV7-2
CDR3 protein: ASSLNGAGGTYEQY

D gene: TRBD2
V gene: TRBV5-1
CDR3 protein: ASSPWTSGNTGELF

D gene: .
V gene: TRBV27
CDR3 protein: ASRSPPAGGEQY

D gene: TRBD1
V gene: TRBV7-9
CDR3 protein: ASSLALGQGAGETQY

D gene: .
V gene: TRBV29-1
CDR3 protein: SASRMAEAF

D gene: .
V gene: TRBV15
CDR3 protein: ATSRGGGDTDTQY

D gene: .
V gene: TRBV2
CDR3 protein: ASSAQGGTEAF

D gene: .
V gene: TRBV11-2
CDR3 protein: ASSLRGGRGYT

D gene: TRBD2
V gene: TRBV14
CDR3 protein: ASSETSGRHNEQF

D gene: TRBD2
V gene: TRBV28
CDR3 protein: ASTGGIYEQY

D gene: TRBD1
V gene: TRBV28
CDR3 protein: ASSGGQGNQPQH

D gene: .
V gene: TRBV11-2
CDR3 protein: ASSFKADSNQPQH

D gene: TRBD1
V gene: TRBV9
CDR3 protein: ASSPRTGKGEQY

D gene: .
V gene: TRBV6-5
CDR3 protein: ASSFRDIRENTEAF

D gene: .
V gene: TRBV25-1
CDR3 protein: ASSEYQPQH

D gene: .
V gene: TRBV27
CDR3 protein: ASSALGVGVPYNEQF

D gene: .
V gene: TRBV5-6
CDR3 protein: ASSLGLSSTDTQY

D gene: TRBD1
V gene: TRBV15
CDR3 protein: ATGAGQSFEKLF

D gene: TRBD2
V gene: TRBV14
CDR3 protein: ASSLLGTSGHNEQF

D gene: .
V gene: TRBV6-1
CDR3 protein: ASSETGDTQY

D gene: .
V gene: TRBV5-1
CDR3 protein: ASSVRTGYEQY

D gene: .
V gene: TRBV11-3
CDR3 protein: ASSLDARSIQY

D gene: TRBD1
V gene: TRBV4-3
CDR3 protein: ASSQSRTGGGGGYT

D gene: .
V gene: TRBV6-1
CDR3 protein: ASSDTAAASPQH

D gene: .
V gene: TRBV5-1
CDR3 protein: ASTDERQAGYEQY

D gene: TRBD1
V gene: TRBV7-2
CDR3 protein: ASSPPGQGHSGANVLT

D gene: .
V gene: TRBV6-6
CDR3 protein: ASMDADSNQPQH

D gene: .
V gene: TRBV11-2
CDR3 protein: ASSFKGSGRRTQY

D gene: .
V gene: TRBV5-1
CDR3 protein: ASSLPASQETQY

D gene: .
V gene: TRBV28
CDR3 protein: ASGVGYQETQY

D gene: .
V gene: TRBV29-1
CDR3 protein: SVGEDTYNEQF

D gene: .
V gene: TRBV11-2
CDR3 protein: ASSLVAPGTEAF

D gene: TRBD1
V gene: TRBV28
CDR3 protein: ASSLGQSYEQY

D gene: TRBD1
V gene: TRBV7-2
CDR3 protein: ASSPSGTGRRTGELF

D gene: TRBD2
V gene: TRBV15
CDR3 protein: ATKIGGSVTDTQY

D gene: .
V gene: TRBV10-3
CDR3 protein: AISESIHEQY

D gene: .
V gene: TRBV5-1
CDR3 protein: ASSLFSSGANVLT

D gene: TRBD2
V gene: TRBV5-6
CDR3 protein: ASSLSGLAEGYEQY